One TCR beta chain is described in this entry. This clone is identified as large (0.1 to 1%). Its antigen specificity is not known. Base quality data are lacking; no much larger clone is found one base away. Genomic DNA was extracted using the QIAamp DNA Blood Mini Kit and was submitted for immunoSEQ repertoire analysis. Using a standard quantity of genomic DNA template, multiplex PCR was run to amplify the CDR3 regions. PCR products were sequenced on an Illumina platform. In the authors' own workflow: Alignment of sequences was done against a reference, and the V, D and J gene definitions came from IMGT. To eliminate PCR and sequencing errors, a nearest-neighbor clustering algorithm combined closely related sequences. V, D and J usage in productive unique and total sequences was analyzed using ImmunoSEQ Analyzer tools and R version 3.6.1. As stored in TCRdb, this immuneACCESS dataset retains in-frame rearrangements with V and J assigned. A fraction of the clones does not appear; measured against another copy, unresolved V genes explain less than half of the discrepancy, and the remainder lacks a known reason. V, J and clone size reflect that table, while D and trimming were determined from the DNA. The sample has roughly 2,000 clones on record, 88% of them singletons. Around 8% of the sample belongs to the ten largest clones.

This record belongs to a study of immunodeficiency (dated by TCRdb to between 2018 and 2020). Turning to the overall study: To search for oligoclonality and VDJ recombination defects, the researchers carried out a repertoire analysis. Here is what the overall study found, with its caveats: CD4+ T cell V-J pairing and productive entropy appeared similar between patients and controls. Based on top-100 and total clonotype frequencies, severe oligoclonality was found in patient CD8+ T cells but not in patient CD4+ T cells. In the entropy comparisons of patients versus healthy controls, patients were shown as n=3 (open circles), and an effect on thymic development was only suggested as possible.

Naive CD4 T cells, and even more so naive CD8 T cells, were reduced in the patients, while effector memory subpopulations were expanded. Before TCR sequencing, CD3+CD4+ T cells were sorted out of fresh PBMCs. CDR1 and CDR2 are read off the germline V gene as KGHDR and SFDVKD. Measured from the cysteine to the phenylalanine, the CDR3 is 13 residues long. Just CDR3 DNA is preserved here, 39 bases in frame from base 1. V is cut by 4 bases and J by 0 bases, and the space between the germline ends is 4 bases. The sample taken for sequencing was CD4+ T cells from blood. The receptor's source is a girl aged 10-17 years with POLD1 deficiency. The sequence is built from TRBV24-1 and TRBJ2-3; a confident D gene designation cannot be given. This receptor carries the CDR3 CATSDSSTDTQYF. The nucleotide sequence is given as TGTGCCACCAGTGACTCCAGCACAGATACGCAGTATTTT.